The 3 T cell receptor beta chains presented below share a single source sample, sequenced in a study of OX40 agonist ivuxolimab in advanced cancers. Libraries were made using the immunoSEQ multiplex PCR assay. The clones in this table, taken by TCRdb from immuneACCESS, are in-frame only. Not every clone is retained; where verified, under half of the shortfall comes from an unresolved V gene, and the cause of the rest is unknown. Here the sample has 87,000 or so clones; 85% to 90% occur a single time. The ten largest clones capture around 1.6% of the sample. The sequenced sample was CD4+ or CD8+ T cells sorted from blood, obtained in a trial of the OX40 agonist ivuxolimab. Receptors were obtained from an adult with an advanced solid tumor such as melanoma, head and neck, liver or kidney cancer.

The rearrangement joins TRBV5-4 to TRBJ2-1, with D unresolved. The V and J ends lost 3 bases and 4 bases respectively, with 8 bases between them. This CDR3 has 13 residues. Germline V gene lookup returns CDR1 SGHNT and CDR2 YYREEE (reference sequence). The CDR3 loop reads CASSSPSYNEQFF. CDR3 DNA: TGTGCCAGCAGCTCCCCCTCTTACAATGAGCAGTTCTTC.

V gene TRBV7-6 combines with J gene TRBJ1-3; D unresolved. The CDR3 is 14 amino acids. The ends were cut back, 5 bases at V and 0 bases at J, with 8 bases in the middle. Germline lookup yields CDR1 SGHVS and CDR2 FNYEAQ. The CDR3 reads CASSLTSSGNTIYF. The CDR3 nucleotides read TGTGCCAGCAGCCTTACCAGCTCTGGAAACACCATATATTTT.

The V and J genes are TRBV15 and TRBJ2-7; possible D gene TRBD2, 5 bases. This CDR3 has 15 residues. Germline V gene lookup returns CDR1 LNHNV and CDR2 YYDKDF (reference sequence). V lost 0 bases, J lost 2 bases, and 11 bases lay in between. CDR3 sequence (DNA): TGTGCCACCAGCAGAGATCTCCAGAGGGCCTACGAGCAGTACTTC. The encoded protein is CATSRDLQRAYEQYF. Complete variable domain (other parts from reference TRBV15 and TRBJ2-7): DAMVIQNPRYQVTQFGKPVTLSCSQTLNHNVMYWYQQKSSQAPKLLFHYYDKDFNNEADTPDNFQSRRPNTSFCFLDIRSPGLGDTAMYLCATSRDLQRAYEQYFGPGTRLTVT.